Listed below are T cell receptor beta chains from one sample, sequenced in a study of OX40 agonist ivuxolimab in advanced cancers. The assay was immunoSEQ multiplex PCR, and TCRdb's table has in-frame clones only and misses some. Among 100,000 to 130,000 clones listed, around 93% were seen once. Material: CD4+ or CD8+ T cells sorted from blood, obtained in a trial of the OX40 agonist ivuxolimab. The receptors stem from an adult with an advanced solid tumor such as melanoma, head and neck, liver or kidney cancer. Both conserved end residues are part of each CDR3. Each record gives: D gene, J gene, V gene, clone size, CDR3 protein, CDR3 DNA. A D gene is named only where the DNA matches it firmly. Clone size, where shown, is once, few, many, or a class for clones that have expanded.

TRBD2 | TRBJ2-1 | TRBV30 | NA | CAWSGGTPGLAGGSYNEQFF | TGTGCCTGGAGTGGTGGTACACCGGGACTAGCGGGGGGCTCCTACAATGAGCAGTTCTTC
NA | TRBJ1-5 | TRBV6-1 | NA | CASSGAGGLQPQHF | TGTGCCAGCAGTGGCGCGGGGGGCCTTCAGCCCCAGCATTTT
NA | TRBJ1-3 | TRBV2 | once | CASRALGVSGNTIYF | TGTGCCAGCAGAGCATTAGGGGTTTCTGGAAACACCATATATTTT
TRBD1 | TRBJ1-2 | TRBV30 | NA | CAWSRDRGNYGYTF | TGTGCCTGGAGTAGAGACAGGGGCAACTATGGCTACACCTTC
NA | TRBJ1-1 | TRBV6-1 | NA | CATRLSGGRVTEAFF | TGTGCCACCCGCCTGTCGGGGGGGCGGGTCACTGAAGCTTTCTTT
NA | TRBJ2-1 | TRBV10-1 | NA | CASSDSSREQFF | TGCGCCAGCAGTGATTCTAGCCGGGAGCAGTTCTTC
NA | TRBJ2-2 | TRBV7-8 | few | CASSALTGPGPGLFF | TGTGCCAGCAGCGCTCTTACTGGTCCGGGACCCGGGCTGTTTTTT
NA | TRBJ2-4 | TRBV6-1 | NA | CASRSTAGGKNIQYF | TGTGCCAGCAGGTCAACCGCAGGGGGGAAAAACATTCAGTACTTC
TRBD1 | TRBJ1-2 | TRBV14 | NA | CASSQAGGNYGYTF | TGTGCCAGCAGCCAAGCAGGGGGAAACTATGGCTACACCTTC
NA | TRBJ2-7 | TRBV6-1 | NA | CASSDLGHANEQYF | TGTGCCAGCAGTGATCTGGGGCATGCCAACGAGCAGTACTTC
TRBD1 | TRBJ1-2 | TRBV7-3 | NA | CASSQQTGDYGYTF | TGTGCCAGCAGCCAACAGACAGGGGACTATGGCTACACCTTC
TRBD2 | TRBJ2-5 | TRBV19 | NA | CASSLKLAGSQETQYF | TGTGCCAGTAGTTTGAAACTAGCGGGCTCCCAAGAGACCCAGTACTTC
TRBD2 | TRBJ2-5 | TRBV9 | NA | CASSRLAGETQYF | TGTGCCAGCAGCCGACTAGCGGGTGAGACCCAGTACTTC
NA | TRBJ1-2 | TRBV9 | NA | CASSVGGGVYGYTF | TGTGCCAGCAGCGTAGGGGGTGGGGTGTATGGCTACACCTTC
NA | TRBJ2-2 | TRBV7-2 | NA | CASSLVAGRSNTGELFF | TGTGCCAGCAGCTTAGTGGCAGGGAGATCGAACACCGGGGAGCTGTTTTTT
NA | TRBJ2-7 | TRBV5-8 | NA | CASSLALHPPYEQYF | TGTGCCAGCAGCTTGGCATTACATCCTCCCTACGAGCAGTACTTC
TRBD1 | TRBJ1-1 | TRBV5-1 | NA | CASSLKTGTGVFF | TGCGCCAGCAGCTTGAAAACCGGGACAGGGGTTTTCTTT
TRBD1 | TRBJ2-3 | TRBV29-1 | NA | CSVATRTGGYTDTQYF | TGCAGCGTCGCCACTCGGACAGGGGGATACACAGATACGCAGTATTTT
NA | TRBJ2-2 | TRBV11-3 | NA | CASSPHASNTGELFF | TGTGCCAGCAGCCCCCACGCCTCGAACACCGGGGAGCTGTTTTTT
NA | TRBJ2-7 | TRBV7-7 | NA | CASSLDAHSDEQYF | TGTGCTAGCAGCTTAGATGCCCATTCCGACGAGCAGTACTTC
NA | TRBJ2-2 | TRBV7-2 | NA | CASSLVLAHTGELFF | TGTGCCAGCAGCCTCGTGCTAGCGCATACCGGGGAGCTGTTTTTT
TRBD1 | TRBJ1-2 | TRBV5-6 | NA | CASSVGTANYGYTF | TGTGCCAGCAGCGTCGGGACAGCTAACTATGGCTACACCTTC
TRBD1 | TRBJ1-2 | TRBV5-1 | NA | CASSEGQFYTF | TGCGCCAGCAGCGAGGGACAGTTCTACACCTTC
TRBD1 | TRBJ1-5 | TRBV7-8 | NA | CASSETGGIGNQPQHF | TGTGCCAGCAGCGAGACAGGGGGCATCGGCAATCAGCCCCAGCATTTT
TRBD2 | TRBJ2-1 | TRBV25-1 | NA | CASSRSGTHNEQFF | TGTGCCAGCAGTCGTAGCGGGACACACAATGAGCAGTTCTTC
TRBD2 | TRBJ2-5 | TRBV27 | NA | CASSTASQGFAGGRETQYF | TGTGCCAGCAGTACCGCATCCCAAGGGTTCGCGGGAGGGAGGGAGACCCAGTACTTC
TRBD2 | TRBJ2-7 | TRBV30 | NA | CAWSRIAGVSYEQYF | TGTGCCTGGAGTCGAATAGCGGGTGTATCCTACGAGCAGTACTTC
NA | TRBJ2-5 | TRBV7-6 | NA | CASSLAPGAGVEETQYF | TGTGCCAGCAGCTTAGCCCCGGGGGCAGGGGTCGAAGAGACCCAGTACTTC
NA | TRBJ1-5 | TRBV2 | NA | CASSEGRTQPQHF | TGTGCCAGCAGTGAAGGTCGCACTCAGCCCCAGCATTTT
NA | TRBJ2-1 | TRBV2 | NA | CASQAGIPYNEQFF | TGTGCCAGCCAGGCAGGGATACCCTACAATGAGCAGTTCTTC
TRBD2 | TRBJ2-7 | TRBV11-2 | NA | CASSIQRTSGRARSYEQYF | TGTGCCAGCAGCATCCAGAGGACTAGCGGGAGGGCCAGGTCCTACGAGCAGTACTTC